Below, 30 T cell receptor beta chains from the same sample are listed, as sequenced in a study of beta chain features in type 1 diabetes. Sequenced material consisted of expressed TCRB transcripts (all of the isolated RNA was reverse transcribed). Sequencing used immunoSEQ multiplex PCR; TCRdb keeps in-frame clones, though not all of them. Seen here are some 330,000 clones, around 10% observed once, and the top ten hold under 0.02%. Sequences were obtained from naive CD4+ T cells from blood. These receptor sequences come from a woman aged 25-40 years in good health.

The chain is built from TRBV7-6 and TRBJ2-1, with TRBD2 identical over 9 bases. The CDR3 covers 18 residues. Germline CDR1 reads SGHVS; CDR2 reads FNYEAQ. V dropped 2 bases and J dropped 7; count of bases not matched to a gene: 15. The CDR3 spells CASSLPKAGTSPDNEQFF. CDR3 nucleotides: TGTGCCAGCAGCTTACCGAAGGCCGGGACTAGCCCGGATAATGAGCAGTTCTTC.

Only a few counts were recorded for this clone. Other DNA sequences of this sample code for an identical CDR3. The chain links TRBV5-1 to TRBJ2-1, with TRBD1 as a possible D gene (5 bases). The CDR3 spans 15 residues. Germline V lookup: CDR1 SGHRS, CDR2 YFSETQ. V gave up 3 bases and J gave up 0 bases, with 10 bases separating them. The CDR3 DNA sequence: TGCGCCAGCAGCTCTGGACAAAGCTCCTACAATGAGCAGTTCTTC. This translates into CASSSGQSSYNEQFF.

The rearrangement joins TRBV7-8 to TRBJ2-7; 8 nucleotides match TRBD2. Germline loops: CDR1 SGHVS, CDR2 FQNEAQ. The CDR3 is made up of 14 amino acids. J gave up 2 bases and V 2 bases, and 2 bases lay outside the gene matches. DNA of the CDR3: TGTGCCAGCAGCTTAACGGGAGGGGCCTACGAGCAGTACTTC. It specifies CASSLTGGAYEQYF.

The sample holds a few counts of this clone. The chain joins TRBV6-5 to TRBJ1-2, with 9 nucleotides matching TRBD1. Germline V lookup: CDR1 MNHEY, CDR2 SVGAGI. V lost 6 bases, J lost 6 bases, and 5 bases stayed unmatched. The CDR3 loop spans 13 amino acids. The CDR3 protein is CASRRDREDGYTF. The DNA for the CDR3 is TGTGCCAGCAGGCGGGACAGGGAGGATGGCTACACCTTC.

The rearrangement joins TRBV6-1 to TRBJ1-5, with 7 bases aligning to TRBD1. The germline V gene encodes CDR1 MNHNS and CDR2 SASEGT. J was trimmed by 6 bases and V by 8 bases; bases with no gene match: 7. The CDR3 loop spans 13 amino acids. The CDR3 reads CASQGEGVQPQHF. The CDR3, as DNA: TGTGCCAGCCAGGGGGAAGGGGTTCAGCCCCAGCATTTT.

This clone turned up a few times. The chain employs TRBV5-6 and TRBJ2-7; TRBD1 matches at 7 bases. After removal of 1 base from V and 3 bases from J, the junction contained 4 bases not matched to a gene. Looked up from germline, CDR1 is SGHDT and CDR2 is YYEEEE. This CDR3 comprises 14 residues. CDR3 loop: CASSLYAGGYEQYF. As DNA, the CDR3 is TGTGCCAGCAGCTTGTATGCAGGGGGCTACGAGCAGTACTTC.

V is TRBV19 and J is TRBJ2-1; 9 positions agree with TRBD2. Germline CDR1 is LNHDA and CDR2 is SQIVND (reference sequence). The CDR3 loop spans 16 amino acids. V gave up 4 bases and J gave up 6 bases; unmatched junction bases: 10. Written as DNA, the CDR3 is TGTGCCAGTAGTACTAAGGCGGGGGGGACAGCCAATGAGCAGTTCTTC. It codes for CASSTKAGGTANEQFF.

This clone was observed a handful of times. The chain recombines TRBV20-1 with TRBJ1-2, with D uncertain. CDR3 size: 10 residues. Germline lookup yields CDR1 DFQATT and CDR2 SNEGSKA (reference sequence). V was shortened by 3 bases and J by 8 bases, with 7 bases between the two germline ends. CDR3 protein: CSASESGYTF. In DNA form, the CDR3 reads TGCAGTGCTAGCGAGTCGGGCTACACCTTC.

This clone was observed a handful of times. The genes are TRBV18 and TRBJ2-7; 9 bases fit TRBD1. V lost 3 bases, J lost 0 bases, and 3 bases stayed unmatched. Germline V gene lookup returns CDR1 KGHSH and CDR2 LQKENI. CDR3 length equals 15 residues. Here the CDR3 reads CASSPGTGNSYEQYF. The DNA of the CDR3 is TGTGCCAGCTCACCCGGGACAGGGAACTCCTACGAGCAGTACTTC.

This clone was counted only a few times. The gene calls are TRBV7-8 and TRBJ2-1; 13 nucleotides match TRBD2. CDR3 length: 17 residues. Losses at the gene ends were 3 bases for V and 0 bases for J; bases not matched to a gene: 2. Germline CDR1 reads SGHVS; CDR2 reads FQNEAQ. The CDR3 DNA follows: TGTGCCAGCAGCTTCAGGACTAGCGGGAGCTCCTACAATGAGCAGTTCTTC. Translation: CASSFRTSGSSYNEQFF. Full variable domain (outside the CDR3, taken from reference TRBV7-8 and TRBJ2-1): GAGVSQSPRYKVAKRGQDVALRCDPISGHVSLFWYQQALGQGPEFLTYFQNEAQLDKSGLPSDRFFAERPEGSVSTLKIQRTQQEDSAVYLCASSFRTSGSSYNEQFFGPGTRLTVL.

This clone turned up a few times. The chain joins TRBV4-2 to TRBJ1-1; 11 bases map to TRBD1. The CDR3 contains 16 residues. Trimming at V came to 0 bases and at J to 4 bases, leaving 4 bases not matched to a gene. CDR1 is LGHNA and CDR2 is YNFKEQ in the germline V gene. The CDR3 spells CASSQDGQGAGTEAFF. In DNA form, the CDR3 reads TGTGCCAGCAGCCAAGACGGACAGGGGGCTGGCACTGAAGCTTTCTTT.

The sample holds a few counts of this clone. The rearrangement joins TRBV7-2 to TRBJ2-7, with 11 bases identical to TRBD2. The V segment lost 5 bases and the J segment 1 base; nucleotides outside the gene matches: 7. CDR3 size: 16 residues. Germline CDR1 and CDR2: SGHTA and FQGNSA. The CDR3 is CASSSTSGSGSYEQYF. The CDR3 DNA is TGTGCCAGCAGCAGTACTAGCGGGAGTGGGTCCTACGAGCAGTACTTC. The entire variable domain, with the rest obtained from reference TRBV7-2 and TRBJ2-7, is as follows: GAGVSQSPSNKVTEKGKDVELRCDPISGHTALYWYRQSLGQGLEFLIYFQGNSAPDKSGLPSDRFSAERTGGSVSTLTIQRTQQEDSAVYLCASSSTSGSGSYEQYFGPGTRLTVT.

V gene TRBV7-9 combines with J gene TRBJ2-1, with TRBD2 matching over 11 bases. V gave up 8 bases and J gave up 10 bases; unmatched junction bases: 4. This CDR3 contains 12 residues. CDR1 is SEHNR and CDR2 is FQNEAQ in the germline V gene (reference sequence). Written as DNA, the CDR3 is TGTGCCAGCGGGGGGACTAGCGGAGAGCAGTTCTTC. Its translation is CASGGTSGEQFF.

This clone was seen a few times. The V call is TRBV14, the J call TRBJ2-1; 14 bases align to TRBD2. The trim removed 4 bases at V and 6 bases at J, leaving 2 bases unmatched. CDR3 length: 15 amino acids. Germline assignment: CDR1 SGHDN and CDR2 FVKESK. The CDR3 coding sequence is TGTGCCAGCAGCCTCGGGACTAGCGGGAGCAATGAGCAGTTCTTC. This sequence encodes CASSLGTSGSNEQFF.

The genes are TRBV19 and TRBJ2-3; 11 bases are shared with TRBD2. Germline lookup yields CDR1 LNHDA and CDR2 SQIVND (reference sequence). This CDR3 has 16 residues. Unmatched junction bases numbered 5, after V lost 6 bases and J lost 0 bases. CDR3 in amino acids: CASSLWTSGSTDTQYF. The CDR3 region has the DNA TGTGCCAGTAGCCTTTGGACTAGCGGGAGCACAGATACGCAGTATTTT.

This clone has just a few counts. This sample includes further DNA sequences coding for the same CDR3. CDR3 DNA: TGTGCCAGCAGCGCCGGGACTAGCGGGACCAATGAGCAGTTCTTC. It yields the protein CASSAGTSGTNEQFF. The rearrangement links TRBV2 to TRBJ2-1; 13 positions match TRBD2. The CDR3 spans 15 residues. Germline CDR1 SNHLY, CDR2 FYNNEI. Germline trimming cut 6 bases from V and 6 bases from J; bases unmatched to any gene: 5.

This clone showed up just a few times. CDR3 nucleotides: TGTGCCAGCAGCTACGGCGTAGCGGAAGGTCCCTACGAGCAGTACTTC. This codes for CASSYGVAEGPYEQYF. The chain uses TRBV5-5 and TRBJ2-7; D possibly corresponds to TRBD2 (6 bases). The V end was cut by 3 bases, the J end by 2 bases, with 18 bases between. CDR1 SGHKS and CDR2 YYEKEE come from the germline V gene (reference sequence). The CDR3 has 16 residues.

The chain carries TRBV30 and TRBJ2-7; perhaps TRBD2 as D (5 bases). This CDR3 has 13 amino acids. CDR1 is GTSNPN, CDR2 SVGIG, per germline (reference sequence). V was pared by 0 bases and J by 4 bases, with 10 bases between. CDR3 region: CAWSVHLAYEQYF. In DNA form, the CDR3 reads TGTGCCTGGAGTGTACATCTAGCTTACGAGCAGTACTTC.

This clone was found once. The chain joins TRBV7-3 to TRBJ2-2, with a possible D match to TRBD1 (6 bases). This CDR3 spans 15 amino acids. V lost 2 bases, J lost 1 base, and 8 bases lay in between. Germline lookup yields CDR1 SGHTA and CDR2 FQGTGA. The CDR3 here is CASSLLQGNTGELFF. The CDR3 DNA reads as TGTGCCAGCAGCTTACTACAGGGGAACACCGGGGAGCTGTTTTTT.

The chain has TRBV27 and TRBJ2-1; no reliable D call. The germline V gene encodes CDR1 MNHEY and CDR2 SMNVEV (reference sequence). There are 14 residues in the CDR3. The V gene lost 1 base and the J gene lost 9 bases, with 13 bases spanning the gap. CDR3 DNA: TGTGCCAGCAGTTTATACGCCAGCGATGGTGAGCAGTTCTTC. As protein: CASSLYASDGEQFF.

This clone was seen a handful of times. CDR3 coding DNA: TGTGCCAGCAGCCCCCGGCAGTATCGGGACACCGGGGAGCTGTTTTTT. Amino acid sequence: CASSPRQYRDTGELFF. The V and J genes are TRBV7-3 and TRBJ2-2; no definite D call. The ends were cut back, 5 bases at V and 3 bases at J, with 16 bases in the middle. The length of the CDR3 is 16 residues. CDR1 and CDR2 (germline): SGHTA, FQGTGA.

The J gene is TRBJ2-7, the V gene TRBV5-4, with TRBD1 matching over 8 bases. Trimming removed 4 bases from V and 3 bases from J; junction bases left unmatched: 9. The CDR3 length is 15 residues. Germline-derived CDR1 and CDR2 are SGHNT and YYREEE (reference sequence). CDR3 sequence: CASSTGQGSYYEQYF. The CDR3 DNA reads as TGTGCCAGCAGCACAGGACAGGGAAGCTACTACGAGCAGTACTTC.

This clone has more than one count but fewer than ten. The CDR3 here is CASSLEQGSYEQYF. CDR3 nucleotides: TGTGCCAGCAGCTTAGAACAAGGGAGCTACGAGCAGTACTTC. The V call is TRBV11-2, the J call TRBJ2-7, with a possible D match to TRBD2 (5 bases). The CDR3 length is 14 residues. Germline V gene lookup returns CDR1 SGHAT and CDR2 FQNNGV. Trimming left V 0 bases short and J 3 bases short, with 9 bases between.

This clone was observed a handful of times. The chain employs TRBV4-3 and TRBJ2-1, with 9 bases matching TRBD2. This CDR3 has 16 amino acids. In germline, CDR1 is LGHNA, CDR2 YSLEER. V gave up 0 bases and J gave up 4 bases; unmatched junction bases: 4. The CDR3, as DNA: TGCGCCAGCAGCCAAGATACAGCGGGAGGTTACAATGAGCAGTTCTTC. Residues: CASSQDTAGGYNEQFF.

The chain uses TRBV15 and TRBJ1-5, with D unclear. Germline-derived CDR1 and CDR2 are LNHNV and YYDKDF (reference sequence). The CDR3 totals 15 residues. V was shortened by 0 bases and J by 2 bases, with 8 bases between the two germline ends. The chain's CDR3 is CATSRDLEGNQPQHF. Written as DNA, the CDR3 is TGTGCCACCAGCAGAGATCTGGAGGGCAATCAGCCCCAGCATTTT.

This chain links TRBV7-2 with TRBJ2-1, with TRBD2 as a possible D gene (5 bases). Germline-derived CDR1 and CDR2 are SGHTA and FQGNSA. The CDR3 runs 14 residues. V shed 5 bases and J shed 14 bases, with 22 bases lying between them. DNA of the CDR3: TGTGCCAGCAGCCCGCAGGACTCCTTATTCGGTGAGTTCTTC. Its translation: CASSPQDSLFGEFF.

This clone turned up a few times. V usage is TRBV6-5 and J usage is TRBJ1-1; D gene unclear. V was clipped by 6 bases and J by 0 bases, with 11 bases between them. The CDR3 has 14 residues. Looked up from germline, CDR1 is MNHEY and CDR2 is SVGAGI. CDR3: CASSEQKVNTEAFF. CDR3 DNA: TGTGCCAGCAGCGAACAGAAAGTGAACACTGAAGCTTTCTTT.

CDR3: CASSEWSSGAYEQYF. CDR3 in DNA: TGTGCCAGCAGTGAATGGAGTAGCGGTGCCTACGAGCAGTACTTC. The V gene is TRBV25-1, the J gene TRBJ2-7; a possible D gene is TRBD2 (6 bases). The germline V gene has CDR1 MGHDK and CDR2 SYGVNS. The CDR3 spans 15 residues. V was cut by 1 base and J by 2 bases, with 12 bases left in between.

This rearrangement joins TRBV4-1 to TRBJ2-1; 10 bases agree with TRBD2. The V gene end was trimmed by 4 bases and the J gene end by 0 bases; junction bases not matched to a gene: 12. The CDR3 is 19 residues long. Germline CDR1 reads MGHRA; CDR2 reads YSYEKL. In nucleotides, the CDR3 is TGCGCCAGCAGCCGGGGGCAGCGGGAGGGCTTGAGCTCCTACAATGAGCAGTTCTTC. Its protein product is CASSRGQREGLSSYNEQFF.

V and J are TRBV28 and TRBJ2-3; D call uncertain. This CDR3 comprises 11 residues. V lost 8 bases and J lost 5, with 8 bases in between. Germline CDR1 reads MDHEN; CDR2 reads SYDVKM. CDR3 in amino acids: CASETGDTQYF. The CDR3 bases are TGTGCCAGCGAAACGGGAGATACGCAGTATTTT.